Listed below are T cell receptor beta chains from one sample, sequenced in a study of neurological immune-mediated disorders. TCRdb independently ran MiXCR on the 5' RACE reads; one entry per CDR3 protein. The sample carries tens of thousands of distinct CDR3 sequences, 4.5% recorded once. Sequencing was performed on PBMCs. These TCRs come from a man younger than 40 with multiple sclerosis. Each CDR3 is given with its conserved first and last residue. Each record gives: CDR3 DNA, CDR3 protein, clone size, D gene, J gene, V gene. The D gene is left open where the match is weak. A row's size may be missing; if present it is once, few, many or a size class.

CDR3 DNA: TGCAGTGCTAGACCTCCAGGAGGGGTACACACTGAAGCTTTCTTT
CDR3 protein: CSARPPGGVHTEAFF
clone size: many
D gene: .
J gene: TRBJ1-1
V gene: TRBV20-1

CDR3 DNA: TGCAGTGCTCTTCCCGTCCCCCGACAGGCCCCTGAAGCTTTCTTT
CDR3 protein: CSALPVPRQAPEAFF
clone size: many
D gene: .
J gene: TRBJ1-1
V gene: TRBV20-1

CDR3 DNA: TGTGCCAGCAGTTACTCAAGGACAGGGAGGAGAAAGCTGTTTTTT
CDR3 protein: CASSYSRTGRRKLFF
clone size: many
D gene: TRBD1
J gene: TRBJ1-4
V gene: TRBV6-2/TRBV6-3

CDR3 DNA: TGTGCCAGCAGCTTAGATCAGGGGAACACTGAAGCTTTCTTT
CDR3 protein: CASSLDQGNTEAFF
clone size: few
D gene: .
J gene: TRBJ1-1
V gene: TRBV11-2

CDR3 DNA: TGTGCCAGCAGAGCGGGGGGTACAGATACGCAGTATTTT
CDR3 protein: CASRAGGTDTQYF
clone size: many
D gene: TRBD2
J gene: TRBJ2-3
V gene: TRBV13

CDR3 DNA: TGTGCCATCAGTGACACAAAATTAGGTTCGTGGGGCTACACCTTC
CDR3 protein: CAISDTKLGSWGYTF
clone size: many
D gene: .
J gene: TRBJ1-2
V gene: TRBV10-3

CDR3 DNA: TGCGCCAGCGGTCGGGTCGGCCGAGGAGAAGAAAAACTGTTTTTT
CDR3 protein: CASGRVGRGEEKLFF
clone size: .
D gene: .
J gene: TRBJ1-4
V gene: TRBV4-1

CDR3 DNA: TGCGCCAGCAGCCAAGGGACAGGGCGAGATTATAATTCACCCCTCCACTTT
CDR3 protein: CASSQGTGRDYNSPLHF
clone size: many
D gene: TRBD1
J gene: TRBJ1-6
V gene: TRBV4-1

CDR3 DNA: TGTGCCACCCTGGGGACAGACGGCACCGGGGAGCTGTTTTTT
CDR3 protein: CATLGTDGTGELFF
clone size: many
D gene: TRBD1
J gene: TRBJ2-2
V gene: TRBV10-3

CDR3 DNA: TGTGCCAGCAGCTTAGGGGAAGGACTAGCCAGTGAGCAGTTCTTC
CDR3 protein: CASSLGEGLASEQFF
clone size: many
D gene: TRBD2
J gene: TRBJ2-1
V gene: TRBV7-9

CDR3 DNA: TGTGCCACCCAGCGGAGGACTAATGAAAAACTGTTTTTT
CDR3 protein: CATQRRTNEKLFF
clone size: many
D gene: .
J gene: TRBJ1-4
V gene: TRBV10-3

CDR3 DNA: TGTGCCAGCAGTCCCTCTCGAGATACGCAGTATTTT
CDR3 protein: CASSPSRDTQYF
clone size: many
D gene: .
J gene: TRBJ2-3
V gene: TRBV3-1

CDR3 DNA: TGTGCCAGCACCAAAGGACAGGGGAGGGTTGACCAGCCCCAGCATTTT
CDR3 protein: CASTKGQGRVDQPQHF
clone size: many
D gene: TRBD1
J gene: TRBJ1-5
V gene: TRBV2

CDR3 DNA: TGCGCCAGCAGCTGGATACCGATTTTGGCTAGCGGGGGGACTAGCACAGATACGCAGTATTTT
CDR3 protein: CASSWIPILASGGTSTDTQYF
clone size: .
D gene: TRBD2
J gene: TRBJ2-3
V gene: TRBV5-1

CDR3 DNA: TGCGCCAGCAGCTTCCGGGACAGGGTATTGGACGAGCAGTACTTC
CDR3 protein: CASSFRDRVLDEQYF
clone size: many
D gene: TRBD1
J gene: TRBJ2-7
V gene: TRBV5-1

CDR3 DNA: TGTGCCAGCAGCGTAGAGGGGGGTATCCTCAATGAGCAGTTCTTC
CDR3 protein: CASSVEGGILNEQFF
clone size: many
D gene: .
J gene: TRBJ2-1
V gene: TRBV9

CDR3 DNA: TGCAGTGCTAGAGGTCGGCTTAATGAAAAACTGTTTTTT
CDR3 protein: CSARGRLNEKLFF
clone size: many
D gene: .
J gene: TRBJ1-4
V gene: TRBV20-1

CDR3 DNA: TGCGCCAGCAGCTTGACTACCGGGACCCCGAACACTGAAGCTTTCTTT
CDR3 protein: CASSLTTGTPNTEAFF
clone size: many
D gene: .
J gene: TRBJ1-1
V gene: TRBV5-1

CDR3 DNA: TGTGCCAGCAGTGAAGCACAGTGGGGCTACACCTTC
CDR3 protein: CASSEAQWGYTF
clone size: many
D gene: .
J gene: TRBJ1-2
V gene: TRBV6-1

CDR3 DNA: TGTGCCAGCAGTTTAGGGACAGGGGATTGGCAGCCCCAGCATTTT
CDR3 protein: CASSLGTGDWQPQHF
clone size: many
D gene: TRBD1
J gene: TRBJ1-5
V gene: TRBV28

CDR3 DNA: TGTGCCAGCAGCTTAGGACTAGCGGGGACGATCTTCCAAGAGACCCAGTACTTC
CDR3 protein: CASSLGLAGTIFQETQYF
clone size: many
D gene: TRBD2
J gene: TRBJ2-5
V gene: TRBV7-2

CDR3 DNA: TGCAGTGCCGTTCGACAGGGGAGCTCCTACGAGCAGTACTTC
CDR3 protein: CSAVRQGSSYEQYF
clone size: many
D gene: TRBD1
J gene: TRBJ2-7
V gene: TRBV20-1